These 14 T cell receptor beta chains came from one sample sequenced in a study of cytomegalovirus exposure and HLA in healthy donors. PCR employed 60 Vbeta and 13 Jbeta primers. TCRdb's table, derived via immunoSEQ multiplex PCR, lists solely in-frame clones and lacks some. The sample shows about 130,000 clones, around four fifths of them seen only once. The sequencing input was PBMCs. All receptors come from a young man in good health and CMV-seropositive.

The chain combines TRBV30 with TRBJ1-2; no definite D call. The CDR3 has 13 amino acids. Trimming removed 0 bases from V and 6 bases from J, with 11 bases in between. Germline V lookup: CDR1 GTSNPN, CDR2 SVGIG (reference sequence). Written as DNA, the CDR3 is TGTGCCTGGAGTGTACTGCACTCGGATGGCTACACCTTC. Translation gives CAWSVLHSDGYTF.

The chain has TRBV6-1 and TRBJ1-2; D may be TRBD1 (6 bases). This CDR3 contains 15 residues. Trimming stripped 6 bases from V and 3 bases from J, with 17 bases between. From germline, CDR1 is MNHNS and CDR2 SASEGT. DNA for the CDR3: TGTGCCAGCAGAGGCTCAAACAGGGCCTACTATGGCTACACCTTC. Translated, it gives CASRGSNRAYYGYTF.

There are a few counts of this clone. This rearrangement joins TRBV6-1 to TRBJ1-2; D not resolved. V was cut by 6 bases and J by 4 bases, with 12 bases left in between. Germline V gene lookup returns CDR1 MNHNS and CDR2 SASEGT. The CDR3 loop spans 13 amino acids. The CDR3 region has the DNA TGTGCCAGCAGCGTAGACATTCTCTATGGCTACACCTTC. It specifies CASSVDILYGYTF.

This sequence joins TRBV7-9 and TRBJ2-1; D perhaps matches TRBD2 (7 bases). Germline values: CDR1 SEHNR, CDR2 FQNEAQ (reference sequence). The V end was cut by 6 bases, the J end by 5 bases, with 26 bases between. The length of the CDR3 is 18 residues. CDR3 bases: TGTGCCAGCAGAGCTGGCAGGGGTAGGCTAGCGGATAACAATGAGCAGTTCTTC. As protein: CASRAGRGRLADNNEQFF.

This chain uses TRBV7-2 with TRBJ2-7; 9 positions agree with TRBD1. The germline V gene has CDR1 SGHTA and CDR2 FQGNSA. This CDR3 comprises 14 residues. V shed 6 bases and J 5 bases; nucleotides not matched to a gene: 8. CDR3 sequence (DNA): TGTGCCAGCAGTTCGGGGACAGGGATCAACGAGCAGTACTTC. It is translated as CASSSGTGINEQYF.

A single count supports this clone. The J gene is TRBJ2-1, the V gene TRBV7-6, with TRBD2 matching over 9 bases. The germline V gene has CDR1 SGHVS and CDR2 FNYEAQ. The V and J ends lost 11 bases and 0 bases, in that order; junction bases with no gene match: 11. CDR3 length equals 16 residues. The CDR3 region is CASRLAASSSYNEQFF. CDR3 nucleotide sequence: TGTGCCTCGCGACTAGCGGCCTCGAGCTCCTACAATGAGCAGTTCTTC. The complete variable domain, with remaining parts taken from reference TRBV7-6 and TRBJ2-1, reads GAGVSQSPRYKVTKRGQDVALRCDPISGHVSLYWYRQALGQGPEFLTYFNYEAQQDKSGLPNDRFSAERPEGSISTLTIQRTEQRDSAMYRCASRLAASSSYNEQFFGPGTRLTVL.

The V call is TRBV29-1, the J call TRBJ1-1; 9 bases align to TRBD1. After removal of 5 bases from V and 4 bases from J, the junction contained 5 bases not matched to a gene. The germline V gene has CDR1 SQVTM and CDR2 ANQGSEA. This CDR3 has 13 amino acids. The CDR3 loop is CSVLTGGATEAFF. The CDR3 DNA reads TGCAGCGTTTTGACAGGGGGGGCCACTGAAGCTTTCTTT.

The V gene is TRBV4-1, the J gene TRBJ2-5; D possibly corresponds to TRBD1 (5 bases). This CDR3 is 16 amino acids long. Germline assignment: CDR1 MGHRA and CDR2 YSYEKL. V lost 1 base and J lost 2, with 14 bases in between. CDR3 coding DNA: TGCGCCAGCAGCCAAGGATCTAGGGGTGGGCAAGAGACCCAGTACTTC. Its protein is CASSQGSRGGQETQYF.

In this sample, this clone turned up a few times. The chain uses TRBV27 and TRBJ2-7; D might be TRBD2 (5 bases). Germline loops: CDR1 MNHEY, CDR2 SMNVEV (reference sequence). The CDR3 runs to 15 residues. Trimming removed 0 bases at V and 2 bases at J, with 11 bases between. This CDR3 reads CASSLSVASTYEQYF. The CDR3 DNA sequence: TGTGCCAGCAGTTTATCGGTAGCGAGCACCTACGAGCAGTACTTC.

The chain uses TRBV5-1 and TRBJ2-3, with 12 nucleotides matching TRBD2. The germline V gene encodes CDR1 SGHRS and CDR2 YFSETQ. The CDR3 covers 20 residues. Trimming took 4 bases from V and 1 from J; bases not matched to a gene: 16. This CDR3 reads CASSARLAGASAIGTDTQYF. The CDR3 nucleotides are TGCGCCAGCAGCGCTCGACTAGCGGGAGCTTCAGCTATCGGCACAGATACGCAGTATTTT.

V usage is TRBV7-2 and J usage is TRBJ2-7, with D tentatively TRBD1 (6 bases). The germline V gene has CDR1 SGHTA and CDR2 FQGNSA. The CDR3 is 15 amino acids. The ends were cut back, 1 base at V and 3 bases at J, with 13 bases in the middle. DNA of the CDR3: TGTGCCAGCAGCTTAGGCGACAGGCGAGTCTACGAGCAGTACTTC. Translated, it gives CASSLGDRRVYEQYF.

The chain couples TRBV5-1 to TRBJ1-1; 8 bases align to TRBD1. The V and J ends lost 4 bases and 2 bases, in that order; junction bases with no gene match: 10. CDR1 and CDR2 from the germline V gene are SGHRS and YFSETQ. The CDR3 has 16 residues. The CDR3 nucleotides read TGCGCCAGCAGCCTATTGACAGGGGACGCAAACACTGAAGCTTTCTTT. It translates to CASSLLTGDANTEAFF. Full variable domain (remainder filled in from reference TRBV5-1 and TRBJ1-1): KAGVTQTPRYLIKTRGQQVTLSCSPISGHRSVSWYQQTPGQGLQFLFEYFSETQRNKGNFPGRFSGRQFSNSRSEMNVSTLELGDSALYLCASSLLTGDANTEAFFGQGTRLTVV.

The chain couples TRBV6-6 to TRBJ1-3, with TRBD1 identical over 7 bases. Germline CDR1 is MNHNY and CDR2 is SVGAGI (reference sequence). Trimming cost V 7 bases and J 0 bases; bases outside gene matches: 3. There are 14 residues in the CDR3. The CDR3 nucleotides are TGTGCCAGCACCACAGGGGCCTCTGGAAACACCATATATTTT. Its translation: CASTTGASGNTIYF.

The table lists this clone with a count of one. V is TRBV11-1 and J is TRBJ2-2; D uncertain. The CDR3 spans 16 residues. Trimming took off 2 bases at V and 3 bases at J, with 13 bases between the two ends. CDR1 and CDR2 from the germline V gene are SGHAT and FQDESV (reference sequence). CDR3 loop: CASSLTSPADTGELFF. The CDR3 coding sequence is TGTGCCAGCAGCTTAACGTCCCCCGCGGACACCGGGGAGCTGTTTTTT.